The sequence of this T cell receptor (beta chain) was determined in a study of shared clonotypes between healthy human individuals. Study at large: Each donor's CD4 naive and CD4 memory cells filled three plates apiece, CD8 naive two, and CD8 memory one. Study-wide results and limits: Shared clonotypes across all four donors exceeded non-shared ones in generation probability. Sorted-subset sequencing, rarefaction showed, was incomplete despite large depth.

On this clone itself: Its antigen remains unidentified. The same CDR3 is also encoded by other DNA sequences in this sample.

Germline CDR1 is MNHEY and CDR2 is SVGAGI. The CDR3 length is 13 residues. V dropped 8 bases and J dropped 0; count of bases not matched to a gene: 3. Some clones are missing from TCRdb's copy, which holds only in-frame ones; the method was immunoSEQ multiplex PCR. The data contain some 2.4 million clones, 93% of them singletons. This clonotype was sampled from a young man in good health. Some clones in this sample may be carry-over from other donors' samples. Sequencing was performed on naive CD4+ T cells from PBMCs. Subset described: CD45RA+ positively selected. The chain combines TRBV6-5 with TRBJ1-2, with 7 bases lining up with TRBD1. CDR3 amino acids: CASRTGANYGYTF. The CDR3 nucleotides are TGTGCCAGCCGAACAGGGGCTAACTATGGCTACACCTTC.